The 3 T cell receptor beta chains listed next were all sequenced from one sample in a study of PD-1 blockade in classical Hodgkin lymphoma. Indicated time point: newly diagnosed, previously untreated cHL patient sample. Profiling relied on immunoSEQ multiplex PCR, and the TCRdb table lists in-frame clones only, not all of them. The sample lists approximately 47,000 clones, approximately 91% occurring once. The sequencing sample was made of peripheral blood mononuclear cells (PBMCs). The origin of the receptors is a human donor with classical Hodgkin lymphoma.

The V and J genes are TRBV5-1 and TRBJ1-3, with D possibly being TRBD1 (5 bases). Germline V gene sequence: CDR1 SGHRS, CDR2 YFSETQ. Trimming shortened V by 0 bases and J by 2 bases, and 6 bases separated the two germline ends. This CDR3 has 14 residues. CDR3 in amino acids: CASSLVGAGNTIYF. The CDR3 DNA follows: TGCGCCAGCAGCTTGGTAGGGGCTGGAAACACCATATATTTT.

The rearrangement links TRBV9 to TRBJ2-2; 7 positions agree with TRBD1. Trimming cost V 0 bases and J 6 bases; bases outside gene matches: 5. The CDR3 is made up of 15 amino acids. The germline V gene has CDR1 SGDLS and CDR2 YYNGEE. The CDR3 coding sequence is TGTGCCAGCAGCGTAGGACAGGGTTTGTCCGGGGAGCTGTTTTTT. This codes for CASSVGQGLSGELFF.

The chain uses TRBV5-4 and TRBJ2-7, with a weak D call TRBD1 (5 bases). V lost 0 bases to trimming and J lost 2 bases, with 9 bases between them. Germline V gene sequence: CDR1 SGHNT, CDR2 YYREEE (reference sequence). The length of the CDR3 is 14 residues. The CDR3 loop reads CASSLGQRTYEQYF. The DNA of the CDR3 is TGTGCCAGCAGCTTGGGACAGAGAACCTACGAGCAGTACTTC.